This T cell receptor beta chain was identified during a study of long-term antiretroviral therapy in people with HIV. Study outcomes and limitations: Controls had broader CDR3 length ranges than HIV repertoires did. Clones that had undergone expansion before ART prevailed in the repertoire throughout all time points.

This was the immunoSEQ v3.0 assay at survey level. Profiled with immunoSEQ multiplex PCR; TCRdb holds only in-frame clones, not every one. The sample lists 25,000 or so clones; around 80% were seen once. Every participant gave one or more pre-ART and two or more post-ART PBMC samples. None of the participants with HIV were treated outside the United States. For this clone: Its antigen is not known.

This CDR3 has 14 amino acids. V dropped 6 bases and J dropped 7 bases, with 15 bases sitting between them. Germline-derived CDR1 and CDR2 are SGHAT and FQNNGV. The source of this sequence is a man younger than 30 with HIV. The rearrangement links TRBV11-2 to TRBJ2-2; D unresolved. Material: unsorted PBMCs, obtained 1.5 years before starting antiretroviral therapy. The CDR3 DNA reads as TGTGCCAGCAGTCACTACCTAAACGGCGGGGAGCTGTTTTTT. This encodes CASSHYLNGGELFF.